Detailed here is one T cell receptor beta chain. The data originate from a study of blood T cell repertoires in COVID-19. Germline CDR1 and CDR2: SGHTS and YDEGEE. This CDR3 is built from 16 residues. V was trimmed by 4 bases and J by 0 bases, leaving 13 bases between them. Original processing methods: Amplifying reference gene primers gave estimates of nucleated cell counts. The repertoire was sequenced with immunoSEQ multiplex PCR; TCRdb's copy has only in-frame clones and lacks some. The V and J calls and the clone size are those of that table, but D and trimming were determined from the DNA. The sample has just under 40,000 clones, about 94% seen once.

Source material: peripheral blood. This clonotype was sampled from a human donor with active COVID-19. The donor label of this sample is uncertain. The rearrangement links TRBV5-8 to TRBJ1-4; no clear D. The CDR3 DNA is TGTGCCAGCAGCCACCCCCGGGGAACAACTAATGAAAAACTGTTTTTT. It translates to CASSHPRGTTNEKLFF.